This T cell receptor (beta chain) emerged from a study of monozygotic twins with inflammatory bowel disease. Study conclusions and caveats: Those with IBD had lower TCRbeta diversity (inverse Simpson) than their healthy co-twins did.

In regard to this clonotype: The antigen is not known.

The team made cDNA by running eight separate reactions for each sample. TCRdb re-called the 5' RACE reads and shows each CDR3 protein once, DNA omitted. Found here are some 440,000 distinct CDR3 sequences; the top ten clones hold 2.4%. Germline loops: CDR1 PRHDT, CDR2 FYEKMQ (reference sequence). This CDR3 is built from 15 residues. Blood was drawn once per donor, and each sample measured 2.5 to 3 ml. The clonotype was recovered from a human donor with ulcerative colitis or Crohn's disease, or a healthy co-twin of an affected twin (not recorded which). Sample: blood. This sequence joins TRBV13 and TRBJ1-2; TCRdb indicates TRBD1, and absent DNA this call remains unverified. CDR3 protein: CASSYTGQGADGYTF.